These 24 T cell receptor beta chains were all obtained from the same sample, sequenced in a study of T-cell reconstitution after alpha-beta-depleted transplantation in children. Unique molecular identifiers were incorporated into the prepared TCRbeta library. TCRdb independently ran MiXCR on the PCR reads; one entry per CDR3 protein. The data hold almost 500,000 distinct CDR3 sequences, with roughly an eighth observed a single time. The specimen was PBMCs from the stem cell graft donor, collected from the stem cell graft. The receptor set was obtained from a human donor who donated a stem cell graft to a child with combined immunodeficiency.

This clonotype appeared many times. This rearrangement joins TRBV19 to TRBJ1-1, with 7 bases aligning to TRBD1. The V segment lost 6 bases and the J segment 4 bases; nucleotides outside the gene matches: 5. The CDR3 is 13 residues long. CDR1 and CDR2 from the germline V gene are LNHDA and SQIVND (reference sequence). The CDR3 coding sequence is TGTGCCAGTAGGACAGGGATGGGCACTGAAGCTTTCTTT. Translating gives CASRTGMGTEAFF.

This clonotype came up many times. The chain recombines TRBV28 with TRBJ1-2; 7 bases are a match to TRBD1. CDR1 is MDHEN and CDR2 is SYDVKM in the germline V gene. The CDR3 covers 14 residues. With 5 bases clipped from V and 6 bases from J, the junction kept 9 bases outside the gene matches. CDR3 sequence: CASSPQGGVHGYTF. The CDR3 DNA is TGTGCCAGCAGTCCCCAAGGGGGCGTGCATGGCTACACCTTC.

This clonotype was observed at least ten times. This rearrangement joins TRBV7-9 to TRBJ2-1; D possibly corresponds to TRBD2 (6 bases). V shed 3 bases and J shed 6 bases, with 12 bases lying between them. Germline assignment: CDR1 SEHNR and CDR2 FQNEAQ (reference sequence). The CDR3 contains 14 residues. CDR3 region: CASSFVGSGNEQFF. As DNA, the CDR3 is TGTGCCAGCAGCTTTGTCGGGAGTGGCAATGAGCAGTTCTTC. Variable domain in full (rest from reference TRBV7-9 and TRBJ2-1): DTGVSQNPRHKITKRGQNVTFRCDPISEHNRLYWYRQTLGQGPEFLTYFQNEAQLEKSRLLSDRFSAERPKGSFSTLEIQRTEQGDSAMYLCASSFVGSGNEQFFGPGTRLTVL.

This clonotype was found a few times. This chain links TRBV10-3 with TRBJ2-3; TRBD2 aligns across 8 bases. CDR3 length equals 18 residues. CDR1 and CDR2 (germline): ENHRY, SYGVKD. J lost 1 base, V lost 0 bases, and 9 bases had no gene match. The CDR3 here is CAISESVPSGSGTDTQYF. The DNA of the CDR3 is TGTGCCATCAGTGAGTCGGTCCCAAGCGGGAGTGGCACAGATACGCAGTATTTT.

This clonotype was seen repeatedly, ten times or more. The chain employs TRBV6-6 and TRBJ2-1; D gene ambiguous. This CDR3 has 12 residues. Germline CDR1 and CDR2: MNHNY and SVGAGI (reference sequence). Between the trimmed V and J ends, which lost 5 bases and 8 bases, there was a span of 10 bases. The CDR3 nucleotides are TGTGCCAGCAGTAAACGGATCGATGAGCAGTTCTTC. It yields the protein CASSKRIDEQFF.

The table lists this clonotype with a few counts. The chain has TRBV27 and TRBJ2-1, with D maybe TRBD2 (5 bases). The CDR3 extends over 14 amino acids. The V end was cut by 2 bases, the J end by 2 bases, with 7 bases between. Germline assignment: CDR1 MNHEY and CDR2 SMNVEV (reference sequence). CDR3 DNA: TGTGCCAGCAGTTTACAGCGGACCTACAATGAGCAGTTCTTC. This translates into CASSLQRTYNEQFF.

The CDR3 coding sequence is TGTGCCAGCAGCTGGCTCCCTTTGACAGACGCAACTAATGAAAAACTGTTTTTT. This codes for CASSWLPLTDATNEKLFF. The chain uses TRBV5-6 and TRBJ1-4, with D perhaps matching TRBD1 (5 bases). The CDR3 runs 18 residues. The V end was cut by 3 bases, the J end by 0 bases, with 18 bases between. CDR1 SGHDT and CDR2 YYEEEE come from the germline V gene.

This clonotype was seen many times. This chain uses TRBV4-3 with TRBJ1-1; 7 positions match TRBD1. The V gene end was trimmed by 0 bases and the J gene end by 5 bases; junction bases not matched to a gene: 6. The CDR3 consists of 15 residues. CDR1 is LGHNA and CDR2 is YSLEER in the germline V gene. CDR3 residues: CASSQDQGGRTEAFF. The DNA for the CDR3 is TGCGCCAGCAGCCAAGATCAAGGGGGCAGGACTGAAGCTTTCTTT.

This clonotype was picked up a small number of times. This sequence joins TRBV6-2 or TRBV6-3 and TRBJ1-1, with a weak D call TRBD1 (5 bases). The germline CDR1 and CDR2 sequences are MNHEY and SVGEGT. V shed 2 bases and J shed 0 bases, with 10 bases lying between them. The CDR3 is 15 residues long. The CDR3 DNA reads TGTGCCAGCAGTTACGGGGGTACAATGAACACTGAAGCTTTCTTT. It codes for CASSYGGTMNTEAFF.

This clonotype was seen at least ten times. The chain recombines TRBV12-3 or TRBV12-4 with TRBJ2-7, with 8 bases that match TRBD1. J was trimmed by 5 bases and V by 6 bases; bases with no gene match: 9. CDR3 size: 14 residues. CDR3 in DNA: TGTGCCAGCAGCTCCCGGACAGGGAGGAACGAGCAGTACTTC. The encoded protein is CASSSRTGRNEQYF.

This clonotype has a count of ten or more. This chain joins TRBV12-3 or TRBV12-4 and TRBJ2-1, with a tentative D call TRBD2 (7 bases). Trimming shortened V by 3 bases and J by 4 bases, and 10 bases separated the two germline ends. The CDR3 is 14 amino acids. CDR3 in DNA: TGTGCCAGCAGTTTTAAGGGGGGGTACAATGAGCAGTTCTTC. Encoded protein: CASSFKGGYNEQFF.

This clonotype occurred many times. This chain links TRBV12-3 or TRBV12-4 with TRBJ2-3; 10 bases fit TRBD2. CDR3 length equals 15 residues. The V gene end was trimmed by 2 bases and the J gene end by 8 bases; junction bases not matched to a gene: 7. The DNA of the CDR3 is TGTGCCAGCAGTTTAAGGAGCGGGGGGGCTGGTACGCAGTATTTT. It codes for CASSLRSGGAGTQYF.

This sequence joins TRBV20-1 and TRBJ2-7, with 10 nucleotides matching TRBD1. With 0 bases clipped from V and 2 bases from J, the junction kept 4 bases outside the gene matches. Germline V CDR1 and CDR2: DFQATT, SNEGSKA (reference sequence). The CDR3 has 15 residues. Here the CDR3 DNA reads TGCAGTGCTAGAGATCTCGGACAGGGGGCCTACGAGCAGTACTTC. This codes for CSARDLGQGAYEQYF.

The rearrangement joins TRBV5-1 to TRBJ1-1, with TRBD1 matching 9 bases. Germline values: CDR1 SGHRS, CDR2 YFSETQ. The CDR3 contains 15 residues. Germline trimming cut 0 bases from V and 5 bases from J; bases unmatched to any gene: 5. This CDR3 reads CASSLAETGGTEAFF. The CDR3 DNA sequence: TGCGCCAGCAGCTTGGCCGAGACAGGGGGAACTGAAGCTTTCTTT.

This chain uses TRBV15 with TRBJ2-1; 10 positions match TRBD2. After removal of 0 bases from V and 5 bases from J, the junction contained 4 bases not matched to a gene. The CDR3 is 16 residues long. Germline values: CDR1 LNHNV, CDR2 YYDKDF (reference sequence). Here the CDR3 reads CATSRDPSGGHNEQFF. For the CDR3, the DNA is TGTGCCACCAGCAGAGACCCTAGCGGGGGACACAATGAGCAGTTCTTC.

The chain links TRBV5-1 to TRBJ1-2; D gene uncertain. Looked up from germline, CDR1 is SGHRS and CDR2 is YFSETQ. CDR3 size: 13 residues. The V end was cut by 4 bases, the J end by 3 bases, with 10 bases between. CDR3 loop: CASSTTADYGYTF. CDR3 nucleotide sequence: TGCGCCAGCAGCACTACAGCAGACTATGGCTACACCTTC.

This clonotype was observed a handful of times. The J gene is TRBJ2-1, the V gene TRBV9; D gene ambiguous. CDR1 SGDLS and CDR2 YYNGEE come from the germline V gene. V was shortened by 0 bases and J by 0 bases, with 7 bases between the two germline ends. The CDR3 contains 15 residues. This CDR3 is CASSVAAVSYNEQFF. The CDR3 DNA reads TGTGCCAGCAGCGTAGCGGCAGTCTCCTACAATGAGCAGTTCTTC.

V is TRBV20-1 and J is TRBJ2-2; possibly TRBD2 for D (6 bases). Germline CDR1 and CDR2: DFQATT and SNEGSKA (reference sequence). The CDR3 spans 14 residues. Trimming stripped 3 bases from V and 1 base from J, with 9 bases between. The CDR3 here is CSARAGLNTGELFF. As DNA, the CDR3 is TGCAGTGCTAGGGCGGGGTTGAACACCGGGGAGCTGTTTTTT.

This clonotype was seen a few times. The rearrangement uses TRBV2 and TRBJ2-3; D is ambiguous. V was pared by 6 bases and J by 3 bases, with 16 bases between. Germline V gives CDR1 SNHLY, CDR2 FYNNEI. CDR3 size: 15 residues. DNA of the CDR3: TGTGCCAGCAGCGCCGACCTATCAGTGACAGATACGCAGTATTTT. Its protein is CASSADLSVTDTQYF.

This clonotype was counted a few times. The chain employs TRBV7-2 and TRBJ2-1; 16 bases align to TRBD2. This CDR3 has 17 amino acids. Looked up from germline, CDR1 is SGHTA and CDR2 is FQGNSA. V lost 5 bases and J lost 5; bases outside the gene matches: 6. CDR3 residues: CASSTGTSGRGNNEQFF. The CDR3 DNA reads TGTGCCAGCAGCACCGGGACTAGCGGGAGGGGTAACAATGAGCAGTTCTTC. The variable domain in full, with the rest retrieved from reference TRBV7-2 and TRBJ2-1, is GAGVSQSPSNKVTEKGKDVELRCDPISGHTALYWYRQSLGQGLEFLIYFQGNSAPDKSGLPSDRFSAERTGGSVSTLTIQRTQQEDSAVYLCASSTGTSGRGNNEQFFGPGTRLTVL.

The V gene is TRBV7-2, the J gene TRBJ2-1; the match to TRBD1 covers 7 bases. Germline V gene data show CDR1 as SGHTA and CDR2 as FQGNSA. The trim removed 5 bases at V and 4 bases at J, leaving 11 bases unmatched. The CDR3 is 16 residues long. The chain's CDR3 is CASSPTRGLGYNEQFF. CDR3 DNA: TGTGCCAGCAGCCCGACGAGGGGGCTCGGGTACAATGAGCAGTTCTTC.

This clonotype was recorded many times. This chain uses TRBV29-1 with TRBJ2-2; 7 bases line up with TRBD1. The CDR3 is made up of 13 amino acids. V lost 8 bases and J lost 0; bases outside the gene matches: 3. Germline values: CDR1 SQVTM, CDR2 ANQGSEA. This CDR3 reads CSIGTANTGELFF. CDR3 nucleotide sequence: TGCAGCATCGGGACAGCGAACACCGGGGAGCTGTTTTTT.

This clonotype was seen a handful of times. The chain couples TRBV4-3 to TRBJ2-5; 13 bases map to TRBD2. V lost 3 bases and J lost 1; bases outside the gene matches: 5. Looked up from germline, CDR1 is LGHNA and CDR2 is YSLEER. The CDR3 is made up of 17 amino acids. CDR3 in amino acids: CASSHLGLAGSQETQYF. CDR3 nucleotide sequence: TGCGCCAGCAGCCACCTGGGACTAGCGGGGTCCCAAGAGACCCAGTACTTC.

J is TRBJ2-2 and V is TRBV12-3 or TRBV12-4; D is unclear. CDR3 length: 16 amino acids. Trimming removed 2 bases at V and 4 bases at J, with 14 bases between. The CDR3 spells CASSLFWAMGTGELFF. Here the CDR3 DNA reads TGTGCCAGCAGTTTATTTTGGGCGATGGGCACCGGGGAGCTGTTTTTT.